A selection of T cell receptor beta chains follows, all from one sample in a study of OX40 agonist ivuxolimab in advanced cancers. Generated by immunoSEQ multiplex PCR, the TCRdb table keeps only in-frame clones and is missing some. The table lists 70,000 to 85,000 clones, roughly 94% of them singletons, with 9.5% to 12% in the top ten. This sample comprised CD4+ or CD8+ T cells sorted from blood, obtained in a trial of the OX40 agonist ivuxolimab. Source of these receptors: an adult with an advanced solid tumor such as melanoma, head and neck, liver or kidney cancer. Both conserved end residues are part of each CDR3.

TRBV30	TRBJ1-2	CAWSGDGYTF
TRBV2	TRBJ2-7	CASSEVLLEAYEQYF
TRBV7-9	TRBJ2-2	CASSPGLGAGELFF
TRBV4-1	TRBJ1-5	CASSPGQGSNQPQHF
TRBV28	TRBJ1-1	CASSLQGLGTEAFF
TRBV2	TRBJ2-3	CASSEEFSAGSDTQYF
TRBV5-6	TRBJ2-7	CASSRGEAISYEQYF
TRBV18	TRBJ2-3	CASSFSPGQGEDTQYF
TRBV4-1	TRBJ1-3	CASSPKTGLTLSGNTIYF
TRBV6-6	TRBJ2-3	CASSYLAGTTDTQYF
TRBV9	TRBJ2-1	CASSNLAGDEQFF
TRBV27	TRBJ1-4	CASSWTGNNEKLFF
TRBV12-5	TRBJ1-1	CASGLGQLMNTEAFF
TRBV6-6	TRBJ1-3	CASSPRGAGNTIYF
TRBV13	TRBJ1-3	CASSSTANLRNTIYF
TRBV4-1	TRBJ2-1	CASSQDIVQERARGHEQFF
TRBV7-9	TRBJ1-1	CASSPRSLKGDGEAFF
TRBV28	TRBJ2-7	CASKESSGFEQYF
TRBV27	TRBJ2-1	CASRQGREFF
TRBV4-1	TRBJ1-1	CASSQARFVQDLSTEAFF
TRBV30	TRBJ2-7	CAWSPISRYEQYF
TRBV5-6	TRBJ2-7	CASSFRQATYEQYF
TRBV5-5	TRBJ2-2	CASSPSSTGELFF
TRBV27	TRBJ2-7	CASSKTVLGWPYEQYF
TRBV11-2	TRBJ2-5	CASSLGILGQETQYF
TRBV7-8	TRBJ2-7	CASSLLGGDKYEQYF
TRBV28	TRBJ2-7	CASTKEVPYEQYF
TRBV2	TRBJ2-7	CASKASTYEQYF
TRBV19	TRBJ2-7	CASSSGWEGSYEQYF
TRBV7-9	TRBJ2-1	CASSLGLGLAGGPSEQFF
TRBV4-3	TRBJ1-2	CASSQELLPIGYTF
TRBV7-9	TRBJ2-7	CASSQSWDTTYEQYF
TRBV15	TRBJ2-1	CATSRVDRRGEQFF
TRBV25-1	TRBJ1-2	CASSEWSANYGYTF
TRBV5-8	TRBJ2-7	CASSFLAGVSYEQYF
TRBV11-3	TRBJ2-2	CASSSGPNPGELFF
TRBV9	TRBJ2-7	CGSSSSGTGSEQYF
TRBV7-6	TRBJ2-1	CASSPGTGIPHNEQFF
TRBV7-9	TRBJ2-7	CASSLYGTDEQYF
TRBV21-1	TRBJ1-4	CASSAKPDSATNEKLFF
TRBV5-1	TRBJ2-1	CASSFTNEQFF
TRBV11-3	TRBJ2-7	CASSLGPSDYEQYF
TRBV27	TRBJ2-1	CASSTPTNEQFF
TRBV27	TRBJ2-3	CASSLRGRSTDTQYF
TRBV6-5	TRBJ2-7	CASPSPAVYEQYF
TRBV5-1	TRBJ2-7	CASSLDRRGSFF
TRBV6-6	TRBJ2-3	CASRPTPDTQYF
TRBV9	TRBJ2-1	CASSVEGREKNEQFF
TRBV14	TRBJ1-2	CASSQVGGEPRYGYTF
TRBV5-6	TRBJ1-2	CASILGGQGANYGYTF
TRBV6-1	TRBJ1-1	CASSEPGTGNTEAFF
TRBV4-3	TRBJ2-7	CASSPGGQTGDVGHEQYF
TRBV5-4	TRBJ1-6	CASSLPGRSPLHF